Presented here are 18 T cell receptor beta chains from one specimen sequenced in a study of cytomegalovirus exposure and HLA in healthy donors. PCR primers comprised 60 Vbeta and 13 Jbeta primers. Assay used: immunoSEQ multiplex PCR; TCRdb lists only in-frame clones, some missing. This sample has under 250,000 clones, with roughly 79% found just once. Sequencing was carried out using PBMCs. The receptors shown here come from a male donor in good health and CMV-seronegative.

This clone was counted once. This rearrangement joins TRBV28 to TRBJ1-2; no reliable D call. CDR3 length: 12 residues. The ends were cut back, 2 bases at V and 4 bases at J, with 5 bases in the middle. CDR1 is MDHEN, CDR2 SYDVKM, per germline. CDR3 DNA sequence: TGTGCCAGCAGTTTAAGACTCTATGGCTACACCTTC. This codes for CASSLRLYGYTF.

This clone came up a few times. The V call is TRBV27, the J call TRBJ2-7; TRBD1 might be the D (5 bases). The CDR3 contains 13 residues. Germline values: CDR1 MNHEY, CDR2 SMNVEV (reference sequence). The germline V and J ends were trimmed by 5 bases and 9 bases, with 17 bases remaining between them. The CDR3 reads CASSPRMDIGQYF. In DNA, the CDR3 is TGTGCCAGCAGTCCCCGTATGGACATCGGGCAGTACTTC.

This clone is a singleton in its sample. CDR3 DNA sequence: TGCGCCAGCAGCCGATCTCTCGGGACAGGGGGCTCCTACGAGCAGTACTTC. Translated: CASSRSLGTGGSYEQYF. This chain uses TRBV4-3 with TRBJ2-5; TRBD1 matches at 11 bases. The J call may be wrong; the DNA end is better matched by TRBJ2-7. The germline V gene encodes CDR1 LGHNA and CDR2 YSLEER. The CDR3 covers 17 residues.

The chain recombines TRBV5-6 with TRBJ2-5, with 9 positions matching TRBD2. From germline, CDR1 is SGHDT and CDR2 YYEEEE. The J segment lost 4 bases and the V segment lost 6 bases, leaving 16 bases of the junction unmatched. The CDR3 runs 17 residues. The CDR3 reads CASNFGGGGGAPETQYF. CDR3 coding DNA: TGTGCCAGCAACTTCGGTGGGGGCGGGGGGGCCCCAGAGACCCAGTACTTC.

The gene calls are TRBV7-2 and TRBJ2-7; weak D call: TRBD2 (5 bases). CDR3 size: 15 residues. Trimming left V 1 base short and J 1 base short, with 11 bases between. Germline V gene lookup returns CDR1 SGHTA and CDR2 FQGNSA. The DNA for the CDR3 is TGTGCCAGCAGCTTAGTTGCGGGTGATTCCTACGAGCAGTACTTC. It yields the protein CASSLVAGDSYEQYF. Variable domain in full (rest from reference TRBV7-2 and TRBJ2-7): GAGVSQSPSNKVTEKGKDVELRCDPISGHTALYWYRQSLGQGLEFLIYFQGNSAPDKSGLPSDRFSAERTGGSVSTLTIQRTQQEDSAVYLCASSLVAGDSYEQYFGPGTRLTVT.

This chain uses TRBV5-6 with TRBJ2-7; 10 bases are a match to TRBD2. J was trimmed by 3 bases and V by 0 bases; bases with no gene match: 0. This CDR3 has 14 residues. Germline V lookup: CDR1 SGHDT, CDR2 YYEEEE. This CDR3 reads CASSLVAGGYEQYF. Written as DNA, the CDR3 is TGTGCCAGCAGCTTGGTAGCGGGAGGCTACGAGCAGTACTTC.

The V and J genes are TRBV9 and TRBJ2-2, with TRBD1 matching over 10 bases. V was pared by 0 bases and J by 8 bases, with 7 bases of the junction left unmatched. Per the germline V gene, CDR1 is SGDLS and CDR2 is YYNGEE. The CDR3 runs to 16 residues. The DNA for the CDR3 is TGTGCCAGCAGCGTAGCTACGACAGGGGGCGAGGGGGAGCTGTTTTTT. Encoded protein: CASSVATTGGEGELFF. The full variable domain, with the rest looked up from reference TRBV9 and TRBJ2-2, is DSGVTQTPKHLITATGQRVTLRCSPRSGDLSVYWYQQSLDQGLQFLIQYYNGEERAKGNILERFSAQQFPDLHSELNLSSLELGDSALYFCASSVATTGGEGELFFGEGSRLTVL.

Only a few counts were recorded for this clone. Here the CDR3 reads CASSLDSNYGYTF. The CDR3 bases are TGTGCCAGCAGCTTGGACAGTAACTATGGCTACACCTTC. V usage is TRBV5-8 and J usage is TRBJ1-2; unclear D gene. Germline CDR1 and CDR2: SGHTS and YDEGEE. V lost 0 bases to trimming and J lost 1 base, with 4 bases between them. The CDR3 contains 13 residues.

Remarks on this clone: Here the CDR3 omits its conserved ending phenylalanine or tryptophan, so a read error is the likely source. The chain combines TRBV7-3 with TRBJ1-1; TRBD1 is a possible D gene (6 bases). V was pared by 4 bases and J by 1 base, with 7 bases between. CDR3 size: 13 residues. The germline V gene has CDR1 SGHTA and CDR2 FQGTGA. The CDR3 region has the DNA TGTGCCAGCAGCTGGGGGCAGAACACTGAAGCTTTCTCT. Protein sequence: CASSWGQNTEAFS.

In this sample, this clone turned up once. The chain is built from TRBV7-9 and TRBJ2-1; the D gene is possibly TRBD1 (6 bases). With 5 bases removed from V and 1 base from J, the gap between germline ends came to 21 bases. Germline V CDR1 and CDR2: SEHNR, FQNEAQ (reference sequence). This CDR3 region has 18 residues. The chain's CDR3 is CASSPTSGTPLSYNEQFF. Written as DNA, the CDR3 is TGTGCCAGCAGCCCAACCAGTGGGACACCTCTATCCTACAATGAGCAGTTCTTC.

This clone appeared a few times. The chain combines TRBV7-8 with TRBJ1-2, with 7 bases matching TRBD1. This CDR3 is built from 15 residues. Trimming took 5 bases from V and 8 from J; bases not matched to a gene: 14. CDR1 and CDR2 from the germline V gene are SGHVS and FQNEAQ. This CDR3 is CASSPIRTGQRGYTF. CDR3 in DNA: TGTGCCAGCAGCCCCATACGGACAGGCCAGCGGGGCTACACCTTC. Using reference TRBV7-8 and TRBJ1-2 for the parts outside the CDR3, the full variable domain is GAGVSQSPRYKVAKRGQDVALRCDPISGHVSLFWYQQALGQGPEFLTYFQNEAQLDKSGLPSDRFFAERPEGSVSTLKIQRTQQEDSAVYLCASSPIRTGQRGYTFGSGTRLTVV.

The chain couples TRBV11-2 to TRBJ2-7; D gene uncertain. The germline V gene has CDR1 SGHAT and CDR2 FQNNGV. Trimming shortened V by 5 bases and J by 2 bases, and 16 bases separated the two germline ends. The CDR3 loop spans 15 amino acids. The CDR3 is CASSLSRTLTYEQYF. The CDR3, as DNA: TGTGCCAGCAGCCTATCACGTACCTTGACCTACGAGCAGTACTTC. Together with reference TRBV11-2 and TRBJ2-7, the CDR3 gives the full variable domain: EAGVAQSPRYKIIEKRQSVAFWCNPISGHATLYWYQQILGQGPKLLIQFQNNGVVDDSQLPKDRFSAERLKGVDSTLKIQPAKLEDSAVYLCASSLSRTLTYEQYFGPGTRLTVT.

The rearrangement joins TRBV28 to TRBJ1-1; D uncertain. Germline V gene data show CDR1 as MDHEN and CDR2 as SYDVKM. V lost 5 bases and J 1 base, leaving 11 bases between the germline ends. The CDR3 consists of 14 residues. In nucleotides, the CDR3 is TGTGCCAGCAGTCCGAGGGCCAGGAACACTGAAGCTTTCTTT. Translating gives CASSPRARNTEAFF.

The chain is built from TRBV11-2 and TRBJ2-7; no reliable D call. Germline CDR1 reads SGHAT; CDR2 reads FQNNGV. The V end lost 1 base, the J end lost 4 bases, and 5 bases lay between the germline ends. CDR3 size: 12 residues. The CDR3 protein is CASSLGQYEQYF. CDR3 bases: TGTGCCAGCAGCTTAGGTCAATACGAGCAGTACTTC.

This rearrangement joins TRBV19 to TRBJ2-2; possibly TRBD1 for D (5 bases). This CDR3 is 14 amino acids long. Per the germline V gene, CDR1 is LNHDA and CDR2 is SQIVND (reference sequence). Trimming removed 4 bases at V and 6 bases at J, with 12 bases between. As DNA, the CDR3 is TGTGCCAGTAGTAGACTCAGGGATTCCGGGGAGCTGTTTTTT. This translates into CASSRLRDSGELFF.

This clone was counted once. The V and J genes are TRBV27 and TRBJ2-1, with TRBD2 matching over 7 bases. The length of the CDR3 is 15 residues. Per the germline V gene, CDR1 is MNHEY and CDR2 is SMNVEV (reference sequence). V shed 5 bases, J shed 6 bases, and the junction held 10 bases outside the gene matches. Here the CDR3 reads CASSISSGSVNEQFF. Written as DNA, the CDR3 is TGTGCCAGCAGTATCTCTAGCGGATCAGTCAATGAGCAGTTCTTC.

The V gene is TRBV7-8, the J gene TRBJ2-2; D might be TRBD2 (6 bases). Germline CDR1 reads SGHVS; CDR2 reads FQNEAQ. V was cut by 1 base and J by 1 base, with 13 bases left in between. The CDR3 sequence is 17 residues long. CDR3 loop: CASSLGRGPVNTGELFF. CDR3 coding DNA: TGTGCCAGCAGCTTAGGGCGGGGCCCGGTGAACACCGGGGAGCTGTTTTTT.

A single count supports this clone. The chain is built from TRBV27 and TRBJ2-2, with TRBD1 matching 9 bases. The CDR3 is 16 residues long. Germline lookup yields CDR1 MNHEY and CDR2 SMNVEV (reference sequence). The J segment lost 6 bases and the V segment lost 5 bases, leaving 10 bases of the junction unmatched. CDR3 sequence reads: CASSPNRGRSPGELFF. The CDR3 nucleotides read TGTGCCAGCAGTCCCAACAGGGGGCGATCCCCCGGGGAGCTGTTTTTT.